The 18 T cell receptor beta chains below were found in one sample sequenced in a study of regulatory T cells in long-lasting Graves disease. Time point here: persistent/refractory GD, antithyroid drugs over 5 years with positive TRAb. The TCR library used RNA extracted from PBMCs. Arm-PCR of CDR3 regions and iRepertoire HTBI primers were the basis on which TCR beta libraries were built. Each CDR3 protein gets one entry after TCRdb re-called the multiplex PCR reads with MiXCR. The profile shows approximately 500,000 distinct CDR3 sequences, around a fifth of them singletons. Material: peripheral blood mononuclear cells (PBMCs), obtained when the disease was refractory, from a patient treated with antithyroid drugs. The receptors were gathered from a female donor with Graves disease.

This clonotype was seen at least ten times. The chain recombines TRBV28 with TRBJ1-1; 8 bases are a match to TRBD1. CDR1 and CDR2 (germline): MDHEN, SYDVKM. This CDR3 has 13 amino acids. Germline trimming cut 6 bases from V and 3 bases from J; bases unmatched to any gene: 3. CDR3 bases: TGTGCCAGCAGCTCGACAGGGGACACTGAAGCTTTCTTT. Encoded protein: CASSSTGDTEAFF.

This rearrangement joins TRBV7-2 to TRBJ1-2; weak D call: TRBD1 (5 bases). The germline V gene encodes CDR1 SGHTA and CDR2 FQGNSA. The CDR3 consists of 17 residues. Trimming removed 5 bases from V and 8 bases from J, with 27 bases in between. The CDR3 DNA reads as TGTGCCAGCAGCCCCCGGGGGGGGACCCTGGAGGCCCGGGGCTACACCTTC. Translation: CASSPRGGTLEARGYTF.

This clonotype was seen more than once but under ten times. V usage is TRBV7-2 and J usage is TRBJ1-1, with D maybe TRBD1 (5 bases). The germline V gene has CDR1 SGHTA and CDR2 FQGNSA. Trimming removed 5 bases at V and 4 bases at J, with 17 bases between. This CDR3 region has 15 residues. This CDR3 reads CASSLPGVVGTEAFF. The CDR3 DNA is TGTGCCAGCAGCCTCCCGGGGGTGGTGGGCACTGAAGCTTTCTTT.

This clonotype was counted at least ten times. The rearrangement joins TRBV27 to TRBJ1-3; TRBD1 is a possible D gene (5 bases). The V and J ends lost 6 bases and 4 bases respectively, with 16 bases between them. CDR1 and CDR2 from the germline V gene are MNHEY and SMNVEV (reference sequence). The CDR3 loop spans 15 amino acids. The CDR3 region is CASSHWSRGGNTIYF. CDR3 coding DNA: TGTGCCAGCAGCCACTGGAGCCGGGGGGGAAACACCATATATTTT.

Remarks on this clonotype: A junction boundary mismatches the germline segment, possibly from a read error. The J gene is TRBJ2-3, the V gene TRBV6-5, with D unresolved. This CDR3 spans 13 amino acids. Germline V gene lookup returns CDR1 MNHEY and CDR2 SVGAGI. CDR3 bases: TGTGCCGGCAGTTCGGACAGCACAGATACGCAGTATTTT. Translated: CAGSSDSTDTQYF.

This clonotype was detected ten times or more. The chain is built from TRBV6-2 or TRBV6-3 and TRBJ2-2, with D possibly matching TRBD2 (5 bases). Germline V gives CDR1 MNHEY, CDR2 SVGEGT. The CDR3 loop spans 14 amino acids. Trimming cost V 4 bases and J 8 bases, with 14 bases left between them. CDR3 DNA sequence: TGTGCCAGCAGTTCTACCCCCTCGGGGGGGGAGCTGTTTTTT. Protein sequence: CASSSTPSGGELFF.

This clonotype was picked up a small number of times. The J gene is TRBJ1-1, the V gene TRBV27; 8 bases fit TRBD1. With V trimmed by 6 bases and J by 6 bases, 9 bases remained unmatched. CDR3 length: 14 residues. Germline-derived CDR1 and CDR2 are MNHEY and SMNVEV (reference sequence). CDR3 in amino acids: CASSLGQGSAEAFF. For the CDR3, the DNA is TGTGCCAGCAGCCTCGGACAGGGAAGCGCTGAAGCTTTCTTT.

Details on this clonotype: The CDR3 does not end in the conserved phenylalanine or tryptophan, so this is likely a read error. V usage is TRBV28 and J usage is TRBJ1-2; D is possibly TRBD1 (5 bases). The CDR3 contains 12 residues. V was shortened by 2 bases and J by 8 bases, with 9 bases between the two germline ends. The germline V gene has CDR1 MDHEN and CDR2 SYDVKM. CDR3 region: CASSLGGHGYTL. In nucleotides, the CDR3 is TGTGCCAGCAGTTTAGGGGGTCACGGCTACACCCTC.

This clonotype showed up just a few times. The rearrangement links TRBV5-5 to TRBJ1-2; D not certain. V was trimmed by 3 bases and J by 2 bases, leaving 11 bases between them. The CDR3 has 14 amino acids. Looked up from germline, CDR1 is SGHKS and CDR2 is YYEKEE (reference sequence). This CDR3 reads CASSSGPENYGYTF. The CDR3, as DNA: TGTGCCAGCAGCTCGGGTCCGGAAAACTATGGCTACACCTTC.

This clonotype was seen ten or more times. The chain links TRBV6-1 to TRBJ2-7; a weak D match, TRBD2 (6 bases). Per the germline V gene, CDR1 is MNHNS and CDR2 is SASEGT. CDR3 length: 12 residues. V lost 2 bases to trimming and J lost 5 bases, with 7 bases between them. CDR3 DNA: TGTGCCAGCAGTGAAATAGCGGACGAGCAGTACTTC. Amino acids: CASSEIADEQYF.

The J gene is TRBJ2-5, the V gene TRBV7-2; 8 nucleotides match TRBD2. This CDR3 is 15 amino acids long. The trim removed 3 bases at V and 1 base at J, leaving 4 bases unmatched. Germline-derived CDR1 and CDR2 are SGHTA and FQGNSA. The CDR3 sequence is CASSFNSGIQETQYF. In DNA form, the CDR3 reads TGTGCCAGCAGCTTTAATAGCGGGATCCAAGAGACCCAGTACTTC.

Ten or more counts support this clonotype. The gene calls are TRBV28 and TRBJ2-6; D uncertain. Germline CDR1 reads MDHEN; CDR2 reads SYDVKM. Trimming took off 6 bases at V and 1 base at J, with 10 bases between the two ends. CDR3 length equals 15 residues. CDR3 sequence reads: CASSPQDSGANVLTF. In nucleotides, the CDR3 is TGTGCCAGCAGCCCCCAGGATTCTGGGGCCAACGTCCTGACTTTC.

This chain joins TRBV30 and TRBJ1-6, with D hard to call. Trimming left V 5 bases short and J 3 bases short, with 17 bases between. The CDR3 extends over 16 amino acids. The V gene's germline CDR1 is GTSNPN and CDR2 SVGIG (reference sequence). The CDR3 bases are TGTGCCTGGGGGGAATGGGGAACGGTCTATAATTCACCCCTCCACTTT. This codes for CAWGEWGTVYNSPLHF.

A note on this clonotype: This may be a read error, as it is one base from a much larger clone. This CDR3 reads CASSSWGGEETQYF. For the CDR3, the DNA is TGTGCCAGCAGTTCCTGGGGAGGGGAAGAGACCCAGTACTTC. The chain recombines TRBV6-5 with TRBJ2-5; 7 bases line up with TRBD2. The V gene end was trimmed by 4 bases and the J gene end by 3 bases; junction bases not matched to a gene: 5. CDR3 length: 14 amino acids. The germline V gene encodes CDR1 MNHEY and CDR2 SVGAGI.

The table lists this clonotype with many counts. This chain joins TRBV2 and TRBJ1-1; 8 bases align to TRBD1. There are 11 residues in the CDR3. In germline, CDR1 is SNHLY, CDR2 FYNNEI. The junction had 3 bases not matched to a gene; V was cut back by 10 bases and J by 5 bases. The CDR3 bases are TGTGCCACAAGGACAGGGACTGAAGCTTTCTTT. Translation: CATRTGTEAFF.

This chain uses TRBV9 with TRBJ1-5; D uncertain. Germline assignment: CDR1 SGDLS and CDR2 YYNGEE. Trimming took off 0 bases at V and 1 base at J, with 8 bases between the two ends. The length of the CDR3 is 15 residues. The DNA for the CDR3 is TGTGCCAGCAGCGTAGGAGGAGACAGCAATCAGCCCCAGCATTTT. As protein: CASSVGGDSNQPQHF. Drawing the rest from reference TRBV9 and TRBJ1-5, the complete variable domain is DSGVTQTPKHLITATGQRVTLRCSPRSGDLSVYWYQQSLDQGLQFLIQYYNGEERAKGNILERFSAQQFPDLHSELNLSSLELGDSALYFCASSVGGDSNQPQHFGDGTRLSIL.

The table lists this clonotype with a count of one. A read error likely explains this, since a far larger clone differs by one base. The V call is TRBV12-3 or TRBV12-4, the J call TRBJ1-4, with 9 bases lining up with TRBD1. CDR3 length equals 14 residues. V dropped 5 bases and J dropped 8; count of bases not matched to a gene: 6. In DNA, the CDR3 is TGTGCCAGCAGTAAAGACAGGGGGGAGGAAAAACTGTTTTTT. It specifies CASSKDRGEEKLFF.

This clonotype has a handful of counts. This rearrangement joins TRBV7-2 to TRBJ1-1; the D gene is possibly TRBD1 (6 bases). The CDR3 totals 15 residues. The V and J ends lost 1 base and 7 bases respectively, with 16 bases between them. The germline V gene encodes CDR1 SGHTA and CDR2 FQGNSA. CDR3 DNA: TGTGCCAGCAGCTTAGATGGGGGCGCAGGTGTTGAAGCTTTCTTT. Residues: CASSLDGGAGVEAFF.